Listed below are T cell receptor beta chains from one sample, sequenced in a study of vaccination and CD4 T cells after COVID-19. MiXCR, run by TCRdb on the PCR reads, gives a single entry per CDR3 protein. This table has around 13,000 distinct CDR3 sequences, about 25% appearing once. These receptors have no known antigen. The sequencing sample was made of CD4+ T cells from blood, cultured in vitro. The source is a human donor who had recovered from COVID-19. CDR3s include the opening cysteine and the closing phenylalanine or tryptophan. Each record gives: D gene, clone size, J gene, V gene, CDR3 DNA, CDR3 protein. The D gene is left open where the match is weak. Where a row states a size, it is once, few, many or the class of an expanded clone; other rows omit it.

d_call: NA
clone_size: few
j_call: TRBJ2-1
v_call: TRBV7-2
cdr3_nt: TGTGCCAGCAGCTTGGACCTCACGACATCATACAATGAGCAGTTCTTC
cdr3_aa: CASSLDLTTSYNEQFF

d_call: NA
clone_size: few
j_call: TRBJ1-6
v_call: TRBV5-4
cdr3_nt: TGTGCCAGCAGCTTGGCAGGCCGTATCCCTAATTCACCCCTCCACTTT
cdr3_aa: CASSLAGRIPNSPLHF

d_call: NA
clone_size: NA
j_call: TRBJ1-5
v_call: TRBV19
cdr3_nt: TGTGCCAGTAGTATAAAGGCAGGGGACTATAGCAATCAGCCCCAGCATTTT
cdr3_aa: CASSIKAGDYSNQPQHF

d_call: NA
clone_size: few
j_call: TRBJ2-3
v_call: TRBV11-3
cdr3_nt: TGTGCCAGCAGCTTAGTCGGGTGGGATGGCACAGATACGCAGTATTTT
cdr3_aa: CASSLVGWDGTDTQYF

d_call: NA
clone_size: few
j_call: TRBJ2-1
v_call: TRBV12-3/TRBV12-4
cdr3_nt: TGTGCCAGCAGTTCGGGGTTCGGGGTTCCGTTCTTC
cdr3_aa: CASSSGFGVPFF

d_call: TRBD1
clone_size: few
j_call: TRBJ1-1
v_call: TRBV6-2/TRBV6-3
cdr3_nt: TGTGCCAGCAGATCGGACAGGGGCCGTGTGGGGGCTGAAGCTTTCTTT
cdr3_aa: CASRSDRGRVGAEAFF

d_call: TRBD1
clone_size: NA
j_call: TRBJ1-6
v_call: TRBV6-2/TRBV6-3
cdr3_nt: TGTGCCAGTAGTTACGCAGGGGGCTATAATTCACCCCTCCACTTT
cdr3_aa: CASSYAGGYNSPLHF

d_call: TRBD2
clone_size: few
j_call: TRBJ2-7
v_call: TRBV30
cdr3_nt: TGTGCCTGGAGTGTGAAGGTAGCGGGGGGTCGAGAGCAGTACTTC
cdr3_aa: CAWSVKVAGGREQYF

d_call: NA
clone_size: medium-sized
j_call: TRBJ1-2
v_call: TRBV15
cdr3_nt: TGTGCCACCAGCAGAAGGACTGAAAACTATGGCTACACCTTC
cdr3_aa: CATSRRTENYGYTF

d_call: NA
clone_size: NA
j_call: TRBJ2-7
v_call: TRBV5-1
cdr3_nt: TGCGCCAGCAGCTTGGAGGGGCTGGGGGAGCAGTACTTC
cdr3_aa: CASSLEGLGEQYF

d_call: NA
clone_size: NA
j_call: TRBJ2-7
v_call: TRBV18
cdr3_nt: TGTGCCAGCTCACCACTAGGGGCCCCAATTTCCTACGAGCAGTACTTC
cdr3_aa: CASSPLGAPISYEQYF

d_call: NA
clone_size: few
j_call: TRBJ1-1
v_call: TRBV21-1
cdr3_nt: TGTGCCAGCAGCTTCCCCAAAAGGAACACTGAAGCTTTCTTT
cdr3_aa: CASSFPKRNTEAFF

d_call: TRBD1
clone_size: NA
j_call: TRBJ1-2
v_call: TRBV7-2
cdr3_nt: TGTGCCAGCAGCCCCCGGGACAGAAACTATGGCTACACCTTC
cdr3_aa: CASSPRDRNYGYTF

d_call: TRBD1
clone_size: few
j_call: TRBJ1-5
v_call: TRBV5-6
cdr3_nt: TGTGCCAGCAGTCTCGACAGGGGGCAATCCCAGCCCCAGCATTTT
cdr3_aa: CASSLDRGQSQPQHF

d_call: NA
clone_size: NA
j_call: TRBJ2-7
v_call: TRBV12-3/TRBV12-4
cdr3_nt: TGTGCCAGCAGTTTCTGGTCAAACGAGCAGTACTTC
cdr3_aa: CASSFWSNEQYF

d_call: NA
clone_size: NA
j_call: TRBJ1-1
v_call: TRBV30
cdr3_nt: TGTGCCTGGAGGGGGGGGCTTCGGGGGAACACTGAAGCTTTCTTT
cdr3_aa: CAWRGGLRGNTEAFF

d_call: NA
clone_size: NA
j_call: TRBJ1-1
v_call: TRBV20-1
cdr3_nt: TGCAGTGCTAGAGAGGACCCGGTTGGGGGCACTGAAGCTTTCTTT
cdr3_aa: CSAREDPVGGTEAFF

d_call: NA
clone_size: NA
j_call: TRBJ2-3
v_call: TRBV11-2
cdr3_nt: TGTGCCAGCAGATCTACGGCGGGGGCTAAAGGGCAGTATTTT
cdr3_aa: CASRSTAGAKGQYF

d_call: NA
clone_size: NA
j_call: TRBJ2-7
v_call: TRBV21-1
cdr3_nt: TGTGCCAGCAGCAAACAGGGGGCGGCCGAGCAGTACTTC
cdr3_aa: CASSKQGAAEQYF

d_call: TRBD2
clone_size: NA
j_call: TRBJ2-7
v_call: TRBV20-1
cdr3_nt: TGCAGTGCTGGCAAGCGGGGGACCTCCTACGAGCAGTACTTC
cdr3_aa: CSAGKRGTSYEQYF

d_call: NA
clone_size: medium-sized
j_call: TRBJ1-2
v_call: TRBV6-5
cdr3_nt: TGTGCCAGCAGTTACTTAGCGGACCGGCAGGGCGACTATGGCTACACCTTC
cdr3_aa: CASSYLADRQGDYGYTF

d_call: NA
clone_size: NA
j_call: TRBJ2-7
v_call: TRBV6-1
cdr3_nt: TGTGCCAGCAGTCGCCTCTGGGGCCGATCGGGGGAGCAGTACTTC
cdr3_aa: CASSRLWGRSGEQYF

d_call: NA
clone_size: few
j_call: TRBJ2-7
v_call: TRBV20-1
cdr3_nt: TGCAGTGCTAGAGATTTTTCGACTGGCAACTACGAGCAGTACTTC
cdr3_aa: CSARDFSTGNYEQYF

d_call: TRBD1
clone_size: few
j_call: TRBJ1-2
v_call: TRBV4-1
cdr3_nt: TGCGCCAGCAGCCAAGCAACTACAGGGGGAGGCTACACCTTC
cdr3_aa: CASSQATTGGGYTF

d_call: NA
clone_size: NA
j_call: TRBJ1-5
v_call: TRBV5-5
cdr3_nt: TGTGCCAGCAGCTTAGTCCGTGGGACAAATCAGCCCCAGCATTTT
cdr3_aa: CASSLVRGTNQPQHF

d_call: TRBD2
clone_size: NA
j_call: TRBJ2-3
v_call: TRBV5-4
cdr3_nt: TGTGCCAGCAGTCCCGGACTAGCGGGGGGAAGCACAGATACGCAGTATTTT
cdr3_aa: CASSPGLAGGSTDTQYF

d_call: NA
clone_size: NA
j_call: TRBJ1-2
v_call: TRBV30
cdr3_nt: TGTGCCTGGAGTCGTGCGGGACGCGTTTATGGCTACACCTTC
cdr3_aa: CAWSRAGRVYGYTF

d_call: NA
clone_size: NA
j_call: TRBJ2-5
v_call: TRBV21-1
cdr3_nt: TGTGCCAGCAGGCTGGCGAGGGAAGAGACCCAGTACTTC
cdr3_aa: CASRLAREETQYF

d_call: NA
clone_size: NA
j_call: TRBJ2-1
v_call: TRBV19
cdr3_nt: TGTGCCAGTAGTATAGGAGGTGGTAGCCGGAGCTCCTACAATGAGCAGTTCTTC
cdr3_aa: CASSIGGGSRSSYNEQFF

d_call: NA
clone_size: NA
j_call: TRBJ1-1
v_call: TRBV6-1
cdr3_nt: TGTGCCAGCTTCCGTACCCTGAGGGGGGTCACTGAAGCTTTCTTT
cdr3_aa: CASFRTLRGVTEAFF

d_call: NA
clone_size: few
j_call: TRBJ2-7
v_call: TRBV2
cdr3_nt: TGTGCCAGCAGCTCCGTCCATCTGTACTTC
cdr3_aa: CASSSVHLYF

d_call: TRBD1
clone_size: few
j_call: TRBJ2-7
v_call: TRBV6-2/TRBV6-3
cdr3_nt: TGTGCCAGCAGTTACCTTGGGACAGCGCAGTACTTC
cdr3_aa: CASSYLGTAQYF

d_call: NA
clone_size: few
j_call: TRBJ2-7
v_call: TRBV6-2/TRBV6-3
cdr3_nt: TGTGCCAGCAGTACCCTCCTCTACGAGCAGTACTTC
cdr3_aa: CASSTLLYEQYF

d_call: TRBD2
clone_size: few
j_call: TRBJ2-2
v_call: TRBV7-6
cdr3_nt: TGTGCCAGCAGCCCCCGGGGACTAGCGGGGGCCGGGGAGCTGTTTTTT
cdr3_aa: CASSPRGLAGAGELFF

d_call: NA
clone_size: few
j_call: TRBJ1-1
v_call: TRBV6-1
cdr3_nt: TGTGCCAGCACATCCCTCTCGGGGGAGAACACTGAAGCTTTCTTT
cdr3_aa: CASTSLSGENTEAFF

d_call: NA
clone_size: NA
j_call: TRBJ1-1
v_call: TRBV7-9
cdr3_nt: TGTGCCAGCAGCTTACGCGCTGAAGCTTTCTTT
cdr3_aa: CASSLRAEAFF

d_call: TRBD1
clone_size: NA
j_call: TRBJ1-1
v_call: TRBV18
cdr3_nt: TGTGCCAGCTCACCGCCCTCCGGAGACAGGGGGAACACTGAAGCTTTCTTT
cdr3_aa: CASSPPSGDRGNTEAFF

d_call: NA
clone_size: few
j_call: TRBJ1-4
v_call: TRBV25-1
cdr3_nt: TGTGCCAGCAGTGACGGCGTCGGAAAACTGTTTTTT
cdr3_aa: CASSDGVGKLFF

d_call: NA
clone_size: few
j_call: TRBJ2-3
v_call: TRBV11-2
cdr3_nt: TGTGCCAGCAGCTTAGATGCCACAGGGCCAGATACGCAGTATTTT
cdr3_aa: CASSLDATGPDTQYF

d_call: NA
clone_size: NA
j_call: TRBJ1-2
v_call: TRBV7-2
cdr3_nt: TGTGCCAGCAGCTTAGTTGAGATGGGACGGCGGCATTTC
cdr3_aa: CASSLVEMGRRHF

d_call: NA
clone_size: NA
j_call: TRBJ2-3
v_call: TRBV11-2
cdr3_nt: TGTGCCAGCAGCCGAACAGGGAAAACAGATACGCAGTATTTT
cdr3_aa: CASSRTGKTDTQYF

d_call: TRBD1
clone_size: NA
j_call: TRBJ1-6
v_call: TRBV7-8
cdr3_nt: TGTGCCAGCAAAAGGGGGTCAGGAGGGGGCGTTGGGTCCTATAATTCACCCCTCCACTTT
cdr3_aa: CASKRGSGGGVGSYNSPLHF

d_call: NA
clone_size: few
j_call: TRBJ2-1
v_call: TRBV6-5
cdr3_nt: TGTGCCAGCAGTTACTTTCCTGAAAACTATAACAATGAGCAGTTCTTC
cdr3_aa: CASSYFPENYNNEQFF

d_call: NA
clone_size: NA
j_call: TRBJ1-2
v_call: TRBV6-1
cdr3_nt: TGTGCCAGCGGGCAGTTCAGCTCTGGTGGCTACACCTTC
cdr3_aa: CASGQFSSGGYTF

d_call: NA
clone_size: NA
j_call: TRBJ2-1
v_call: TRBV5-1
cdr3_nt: TGCGCCAGCAGCTTGGAGGGGGGGGCCCTTAATGAGCAGTTCTTC
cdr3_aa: CASSLEGGALNEQFF

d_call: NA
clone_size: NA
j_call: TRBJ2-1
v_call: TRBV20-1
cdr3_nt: TGCTGTGCTAGAGTCTCTACAGGGATCCCATACAATGAGCAGTTCTTC
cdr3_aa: CCARVSTGIPYNEQFF